This TCR beta chain was recorded in a study of CD8 T cells in Susac syndrome. Trimming took 5 bases from V and 14 from J, leaving 16 bases between them. This CDR3 spans 12 amino acids. Germline CDR1 reads SQVTM; CDR2 reads ANQGSEA. This clonotype is a singleton in its sample. Sequencing of TCR beta was carried out in blood CD8+ and CD4+ T cells. Each multiple sclerosis control was a treatment-naive patient with relapsing-remitting disease that was either stable or active. The authors reverse transcribed roughly 0.5 to 1 ug RNA with random hexamers. TCRdb analysed the immunoSEQ multiplex PCR reads with MiXCR anew, one entry per CDR3 protein. The table records about 300,000 distinct CDR3 sequences, roughly 90% of them present only once.

V is TRBV29-1 and J is TRBJ1-6, with D possibly matching TRBD1 (5 bases). The sequenced material came from CD8+ T cells from PBMCs. The clonotype originates from a human donor with multiple sclerosis. The CDR3 region is CSVLLRPGALHF. For the CDR3, the DNA is TGCAGCGTTCTTCTTAGGCCGGGGGCCCTCCACTTT.